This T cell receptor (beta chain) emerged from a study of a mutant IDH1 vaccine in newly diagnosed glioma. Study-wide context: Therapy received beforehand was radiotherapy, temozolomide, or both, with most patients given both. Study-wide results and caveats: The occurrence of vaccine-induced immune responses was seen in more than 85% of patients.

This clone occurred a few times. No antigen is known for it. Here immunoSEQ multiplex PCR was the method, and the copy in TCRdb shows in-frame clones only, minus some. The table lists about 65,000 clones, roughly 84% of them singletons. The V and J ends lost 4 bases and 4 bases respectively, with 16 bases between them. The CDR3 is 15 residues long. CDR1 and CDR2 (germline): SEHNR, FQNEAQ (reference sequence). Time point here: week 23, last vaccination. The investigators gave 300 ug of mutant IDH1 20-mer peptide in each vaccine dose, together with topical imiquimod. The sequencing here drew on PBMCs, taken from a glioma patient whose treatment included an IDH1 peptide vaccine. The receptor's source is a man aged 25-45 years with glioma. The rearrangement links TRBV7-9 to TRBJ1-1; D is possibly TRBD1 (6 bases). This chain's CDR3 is CASSSPEGGVTEAFF. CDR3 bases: TGTGCCAGCAGCTCCCCGGAGGGGGGTGTCACTGAAGCTTTCTTT.